This TCR beta chain was captured by sequencing in a study of somatic mutations in cytotoxic T cells in rheumatoid arthritis. On the study more broadly: Purity of nearly 100% was reached when some V beta antibody-stained T-cell populations were flow-sorted, including V beta1+ cells sequenced for TCRB. Findings of the study overall: Per patient, the largest CD8+ clone was found to exceed 20% of CD8+ cells in about an eighth of the roughly 60 cases.

Libraries were prepared by immunoSEQ multiplex PCR; TCRdb keeps only in-frame clonotypes and omits some of them. Found here are about 12,000 clones, under 80% of them singletons; the top ten hold 9% to 10%. Note on this clone: What it binds is not known.

Sequenced material: CD8+ T cells sorted from blood. This clonotype originated in a man in his 70s in good health.

CDR3: CSSPRAGVNTEAFF. The CDR3 DNA reads as TGCAGCTCACCGAGGGCGGGCGTGAACACTGAAGCTTTCTTT. This rearrangement joins TRBV29-1 to TRBJ1-1; D unclear. The germline CDR1 and CDR2 sequences are SQVTM and ANQGSEA. The V and J ends lost 8 bases and 0 bases respectively, with 16 bases between them. The CDR3 sequence is 14 residues long.